These T cell receptor beta chains were read from a single sample in a study of blood T cell repertoires in COVID-19. TCRdb keeps only in-frame clones here, not all; method: immunoSEQ multiplex PCR. The table has fewer than 45,000 clones, roughly 70% seen once. Material for sequencing was peripheral blood. Receptor source: an older man with COVID-19, enrolled during active disease. CDR3s include the opening cysteine and the closing phenylalanine or tryptophan. Fields, in order: CDR3 protein, J gene, V gene.

CASSTGTGGNYGYTF TRBJ1-2 TRBV19
CASSSRQETQYF TRBJ2-5 TRBV5-1
CASSGSRVTEAFF TRBJ1-1 TRBV13
CASTPTGGVFNEQFF TRBJ2-1 TRBV2
CASSHLAGGTDTQYF TRBJ2-3 TRBV3-1/TRBV3-2
CAWSVGTVTSGNTIYF TRBJ1-3 TRBV30
CASSQRSGANVLTF TRBJ2-6 TRBV3-1/TRBV3-2
CASSHGGLDQPQHF TRBJ1-5 TRBV28
CASAFRDSYNEQFF TRBJ2-1 TRBV12-5
CASSPRQGGHGYTF TRBJ1-2 TRBV27
CASSLQGLGYTF TRBJ1-2 TRBV9
CASIWGGGYTF TRBJ1-2 TRBV19
CASSFDRGSGNTIYF TRBJ1-3 TRBV5-8
CAWSHRENQPQHF TRBJ1-5 TRBV30
CATSDLPETYGYTF TRBJ1-2 TRBV24-1
CASSLRGGVGEKLFF TRBJ1-4 TRBV2
CASSLEGGDTASNYGYTF TRBJ1-2 TRBV27
CASSRGGSGAPTGELFF TRBJ2-2 TRBV4-2
CASSLFRTGGSEQFF TRBJ2-1 TRBV27
CASSLTGTGASLYGYTF TRBJ1-2 TRBV7-8
CASSLEIWGDDEKLFF TRBJ1-4 TRBV7-2
CASSSGLPNEQYF TRBJ2-7 TRBV6-5
CASRDSNYGYTF TRBJ1-2 TRBV7-6
CASSSFYEQYF TRBJ2-7 TRBV7-2
CSVDVWADTQYF TRBJ2-3 TRBV29-1
CASSLAPGQGHNEQFF TRBJ2-1 TRBV7-6
CASSISGLHNEQFF TRBJ2-1 TRBV6-5
CASSSQFEAFF TRBJ1-1 TRBV6-5
CASSELPSGANVLTF TRBJ2-6 TRBV6-1
CASSLDGVRGNTIYF TRBJ1-3 TRBV7-2
CASSPGFGGGTEAFF TRBJ1-1 TRBV19
CASSQPDRGDRYTF TRBJ1-2 TRBV4-1
CSVGLASSYNEQFF TRBJ2-1 TRBV29-1
CASGNRGYEQYF TRBJ2-7 TRBV6-5
CATSKTGPRNEQFF TRBJ2-1 TRBV15
CASSLMSEEKLFF TRBJ1-4 TRBV7-2
CASSYSRGPLRHTF TRBJ1-2 TRBV6-2/TRBV6-3
CASRPGQEFREQYF TRBJ2-7 TRBV28
CASSLVSGGAETQYF TRBJ2-5 TRBV4-2
CASRLEGFSGNTIYF TRBJ1-3 TRBV2
CASSLRITGGEQFF TRBJ2-1 TRBV5-1
CAWSAIFLASQYF TRBJ2-3 TRBV30
CASSLGQGGSPLHF TRBJ1-6 TRBV7-8
CASSLSGEANTIYF TRBJ1-3 TRBV28
CASSDEMALHF TRBJ1-6 TRBV2
CAFLAESSYNSPLHF TRBJ1-6 TRBV27
CASSPSGTGGTDTQYF TRBJ2-3 TRBV5-1
CSAYGEKLFF TRBJ1-4 TRBV20-1
CASSIPGTRNEQFF TRBJ2-1 TRBV19
CASSLEHYTSYNSPLHF TRBJ1-6 TRBV5-1
CASSLGETGLNEQFF TRBJ2-1 TRBV6-4
CASSLGAGLQPQHF TRBJ1-5 TRBV27
CASSFGQPYEQYF TRBJ2-7 TRBV12-3/TRBV12-4